This record looks at one T cell receptor (beta chain) sequence and its context. Its antigen is undetermined. Only in-frame clones appear in the TCRdb table, and some are missing; sequencing was by immunoSEQ multiplex PCR. The sample holds approximately 26,000 clones, approximately 85% seen once. These data are taken from a study of T cell responses to AZD1222 COVID-19 vaccine. The study, taken as a whole, reports: As reported, nearly half of all spike-specific TCRs target variant regions that are unmutated. Possibly, clonal diversity was underestimated; donors were largely white British and included more females.

Whether given at about 4 or about 12 weeks, second doses were pooled. CDR1 and CDR2 (germline): SGHAT, FQNNGV. The CDR3 has 15 residues. V lost 3 bases to trimming and J lost 7 bases; unmatched junction nucleotides: 8. The sequencing here drew on peripheral blood, taken 28 days after the second AZD1222 dose. The receptor was derived from an adult who received the AZD1222 COVID-19 vaccine. The V gene is TRBV11-2, the J gene TRBJ2-1, with 8 nucleotides matching TRBD2. Here the CDR3 reads CASSFDGGARNEQFF. The CDR3 coding sequence is TGTGCCAGCAGCTTCGACGGGGGGGCGAGGAATGAGCAGTTCTTC.